What follows are 20 T cell receptor beta chains derived from one specimen sequenced in a study of patients and donors after allogeneic stem cell transplantation. TCRdb used MiXCR to reprocess the RT-PCR reads, holding one entry per CDR3 protein. Here the sample spans about 160,000 distinct CDR3 sequences, approximately 22% being singletons. Sequencing was carried out using blood, either unsorted or a sorted T cell fraction (not recorded which). These receptors all come from a human donor who was either an allogeneic HSCT recipient or a stem cell or donor lymphocyte infusion donor (not recorded which). It is not recorded whose cells these are; they may come from a transplant donor.

V gene TRBV9 combines with J gene TRBJ2-7; D is uncertain. CDR3 size: 13 residues. Trimming cost V 0 bases and J 6 bases, with 10 bases left between them. Germline CDR1 reads SGDLS; CDR2 reads YYNGEE. The CDR3 reads CASSVVRSGEQYF. In nucleotides, the CDR3 is TGTGCCAGCAGCGTAGTCCGCTCGGGCGAGCAGTACTTC.

CDR3 sequence (DNA): TGTGCCAGCAGACAGACAACTAGCACAGATACGCAGTATTTT. It specifies CASRQTTSTDTQYF. The chain combines TRBV6-5 with TRBJ2-3; D not resolved. CDR3 length equals 14 residues. The V and J ends lost 6 bases and 0 bases respectively, with 10 bases between them. Germline CDR1 and CDR2: MNHEY and SVGAGI.

CDR3 sequence: CASSGGDSIYNEQFF. DNA for the CDR3: TGCGCCAGCAGCGGGGGGGACAGCATATACAATGAGCAGTTCTTC. This sequence joins TRBV5-1 and TRBJ2-1, with D possibly called TRBD1 or TRBD2 (7 bases each). Germline CDR1 reads SGHRS; CDR2 reads YFSETQ. The V gene lost 4 bases and the J gene lost 4 bases, with 15 bases spanning the gap. The CDR3 consists of 15 residues.

Only a few counts were recorded for this clonotype. The chain is built from TRBV12-3 or TRBV12-4 and TRBJ2-5; 7 positions agree with TRBD2. The ends lost 3 bases at V and 4 bases at J; junction bases unmatched: 2. The CDR3 length is 13 residues. The CDR3 sequence is CASSFWGGETQYF. CDR3 nucleotides: TGTGCCAGCAGTTTCTGGGGGGGAGAGACCCAGTACTTC.

V is TRBV18 and J is TRBJ2-1; possibly TRBD1 for D (5 bases). Looked up from germline, CDR1 is KGHSH and CDR2 is LQKENI. This CDR3 contains 17 residues. V was trimmed by 3 bases and J by 1 base, leaving 16 bases between them. CDR3: CASSPNPGSPSYNEQFF. The CDR3 region has the DNA TGTGCCAGCTCACCCAACCCAGGGTCCCCTTCCTACAATGAGCAGTTCTTC. Based on the CDR3 plus reference TRBV18 and TRBJ2-1, the full variable domain is NAGVMQNPRHLVRRRGQEARLRCSPMKGHSHVYWYRQLPEEGLKFMVYLQKENIIDESGMPKERFSAEFPKEGPSILRIQQVVRGDSAAYFCASSPNPGSPSYNEQFFGPGTRLTVL.

The sample holds many counts of this clonotype. This rearrangement joins TRBV7-3 to TRBJ1-6, with no clear D. The CDR3 extends over 16 amino acids. Trimming shortened V by 1 base and J by 8 bases, and 15 bases separated the two germline ends. The V gene's germline CDR1 is SGHTA and CDR2 FQGTGA. The CDR3 reads CASSLIGLAVDSPLHF. The CDR3 DNA reads as TGTGCCAGCAGCTTAATTGGCCTCGCAGTAGATTCACCCCTCCACTTT.

This clonotype was seen many times. The chain combines TRBV5-1 with TRBJ1-1; unclear D gene. V was clipped by 4 bases and J by 0 bases, with 16 bases between them. The germline gives CDR1 SGHRS, CDR2 YFSETQ. The CDR3 extends over 16 amino acids. CDR3 sequence: CASSPRPNLMNTEAFF. CDR3 DNA sequence: TGCGCCAGCAGCCCACGACCCAACTTAATGAACACTGAAGCTTTCTTT.

V usage is TRBV3-1 and J usage is TRBJ2-7; the match to TRBD2 covers 11 bases. The CDR3 length is 12 residues. V was clipped by 6 bases and J by 5 bases; unmatched bases: 0. Germline V lookup: CDR1 LGHDT, CDR2 YNNKEL (reference sequence). The CDR3 reads CASSSGRDEQYF. Written as DNA, the CDR3 is TGTGCCAGCAGTAGCGGGAGGGACGAGCAGTACTTC.

Only a few counts were recorded for this clonotype. V and J are TRBV2 and TRBJ1-1; no clear D gene. Germline V gene lookup returns CDR1 SNHLY and CDR2 FYNNEI. CDR3 length: 15 residues. V was clipped by 3 bases and J by 0 bases, with 11 bases between them. CDR3 DNA sequence: TGTGCCAGCAGTGAGCGGCGGCCTATGAACACTGAAGCTTTCTTT. It codes for CASSERRPMNTEAFF.

The V call is TRBV4-2, the J call TRBJ2-2; D is unclear. Germline assignment: CDR1 LGHNA and CDR2 YNFKEQ. The CDR3 runs to 15 residues. V dropped 4 bases and J dropped 6 bases, with 15 bases sitting between them. Here the CDR3 DNA reads TGTGCCAGCAGCCCGCAGCGCCAGTATCCCGGGGAGCTGTTTTTT. This gives the protein CASSPQRQYPGELFF.

This chain links TRBV28 with TRBJ2-5; D is possibly TRBD2 (6 bases). Germline V gene data show CDR1 as MDHEN and CDR2 as SYDVKM. The CDR3 covers 15 residues. Deletions cut 4 bases from V and 7 bases from J, with 19 bases between. As DNA, the CDR3 is TGTGCCAGCAGTTCACCCACTGCGCTCGGGGGGACCCAGTACTTC. Its protein is CASSSPTALGGTQYF.

The chain combines TRBV20-1 with TRBJ2-1; 8 bases agree with TRBD1. With 5 bases clipped from V and 2 bases from J, the junction kept 14 bases outside the gene matches. The germline V gene encodes CDR1 DFQATT and CDR2 SNEGSKA (reference sequence). CDR3 size: 17 residues. The CDR3: CSAVQSTRTGPYNEQFF. CDR3 DNA sequence: TGCAGTGCTGTTCAGAGTACGAGGACAGGGCCCTACAATGAGCAGTTCTTC.

This clonotype was counted between two and nine times. The CDR3 DNA is TGTGCCAGCAGCCAAAATCCCCCTGTCAGGGGGCTTTACGAGCAGTACTTC. Residues: CASSQNPPVRGLYEQYF. J is TRBJ2-7 and V is TRBV14, with 8 bases fitting TRBD1. Looked up from germline, CDR1 is SGHDN and CDR2 is FVKESK. The CDR3 spans 17 residues. The J segment lost 4 bases and the V segment lost 2 bases, leaving 13 bases of the junction unmatched. Complete variable domain (other parts from reference TRBV14 and TRBJ2-7): EAGVTQFPSHSVIEKGQTVTLRCDPISGHDNLYWYRRVMGKEIKFLLHFVKESKQDESGMPNNRFLAERTGGTYSTLKVQPAELEDSGVYFCASSQNPPVRGLYEQYFGPGTRLTVT.

The chain is built from TRBV20-1 and TRBJ1-1; no firm D call. V lost 5 bases and J lost 0, with 16 bases in between. This CDR3 has 15 amino acids. The germline V gene encodes CDR1 DFQATT and CDR2 SNEGSKA (reference sequence). The CDR3 spells CSAPRAGYMNTEAFF. CDR3 nucleotide sequence: TGCAGTGCTCCCCGGGCAGGCTACATGAACACTGAAGCTTTCTTT.

The V and J genes are TRBV6-2 or TRBV6-3 and TRBJ1-1, with TRBD1 identical over 7 bases. V shed 1 base and J 8 bases; nucleotides not matched to a gene: 4. This CDR3 has 13 amino acids. Per the germline V gene, CDR1 is MNHEY and CDR2 is SVGEGT. CDR3 protein: CASSYLGQLEAFF. CDR3 coding DNA: TGTGCCAGCAGTTACTTGGGACAGTTAGAAGCTTTCTTT.

A few counts support this clonotype. The V and J genes are TRBV19 and TRBJ1-2, with D possibly matching TRBD1 (6 bases). Between the trimmed V and J ends, which lost 1 base and 7 bases, there was a span of 16 bases. The V gene's germline CDR1 is LNHDA and CDR2 SQIVND (reference sequence). The CDR3 has 15 residues. CDR3 sequence reads: CASSIGGGGPSGYTF. DNA for the CDR3: TGTGCCAGTAGTATAGGTGGGGGGGGGCCTTCTGGCTACACCTTC.

This clonotype has just a few counts. V usage is TRBV3-1 and J usage is TRBJ1-4; no definite D call. The CDR3 covers 16 residues. V lost 1 base to trimming and J lost 7 bases, with 16 bases between them. The germline gives CDR1 LGHDT, CDR2 YNNKEL (reference sequence). CDR3 bases: TGTGCCAGCAGCCAAGGGCCACCGGGGATAGGTGAAAAACTGTTTTTT. It translates to CASSQGPPGIGEKLFF. Combining the CDR3 with reference TRBV3-1 and TRBJ1-4 gives the whole variable domain DTAVSQTPKYLVTQMGNDKSIKCEQNLGHDTMYWYKQDSKKFLKIMFSYNNKELIINETVPNRFSPKSPDKAHLNLHINSLELGDSAVYFCASSQGPPGIGEKLFFGSGTQLSVL.

This clonotype was found many times. The chain uses TRBV7-2 and TRBJ1-6; 7 bases map to TRBD1. Germline V gene lookup returns CDR1 SGHTA and CDR2 FQGNSA. V gave up 4 bases and J gave up 19 bases; unmatched junction bases: 10. This CDR3 spans 12 amino acids. CDR3 DNA: TGTGCCAGCAGCTCGGGGGACAGACCCTGTCACTTT. Encoded protein: CASSSGDRPCHF. Looking up the rest from reference TRBV7-2 and TRBJ1-6 gives the full variable domain: GAGVSQSPSNKVTEKGKDVELRCDPISGHTALYWYRQSLGQGLEFLIYFQGNSAPDKSGLPSDRFSAERTGGSVSTLTIQRTQQEDSAVYLCASSSGDRPCHFGNGTRLTVT.

This clonotype has a handful of counts. This rearrangement joins TRBV3-1 to TRBJ2-1; 13 bases match TRBD2. The germline gives CDR1 LGHDT, CDR2 YNNKEL (reference sequence). V gave up 0 bases and J gave up 8 bases; unmatched junction bases: 10. The CDR3 length is 18 residues. The CDR3 region is CASSQEGLAGAGGDEQFF. The DNA of the CDR3 is TGTGCCAGCAGCCAAGAAGGACTAGCGGGAGCCGGAGGGGATGAGCAGTTCTTC.

This clonotype was seen only a few times. The V call is TRBV12-3 or TRBV12-4, the J call TRBJ1-1; 9 nucleotides line up with TRBD1. The CDR3 contains 14 residues. V gave up 6 bases and J gave up 3 bases; unmatched junction bases: 5. The CDR3 coding sequence is TGTGCCAGCAGGAAACAGGGGGCAGACACTGAAGCTTTCTTT. This encodes CASRKQGADTEAFF.